These 9 T cell receptor beta chains originate from one sample sequenced in a study of T-cell reconstitution after alpha-beta-depleted transplantation in children. The TCRbeta library was prepared with unique molecular identifiers. TCRdb redid the calling of the PCR reads with MiXCR, one entry per CDR3 protein. Here the sample spans approximately 420,000 distinct CDR3 sequences, 9.5% to 13% being singletons. The specimen comprised PBMCs from the stem cell graft donor, sampled from the stem cell graft. Receptors were obtained from a human donor who donated a stem cell graft to a child with acute myeloid leukemia.

This clonotype came up a few times. The chain joins TRBV12-3 or TRBV12-4 to TRBJ1-1; a weak D match, TRBD1 (6 bases). The CDR3 is 15 amino acids. V was cut by 0 bases and J by 0 bases, with 8 bases left in between. CDR3 residues: CASSLADRMNTEAFF. DNA of the CDR3: TGTGCCAGCAGTTTAGCCGACAGGATGAACACTGAAGCTTTCTTT.

The chain carries TRBV5-4 and TRBJ2-2, with 9 bases lining up with TRBD1. The V and J ends lost 6 bases and 5 bases, in that order; junction bases with no gene match: 5. The CDR3 is made up of 14 amino acids. Germline CDR1 reads SGHNT; CDR2 reads YYREEE (reference sequence). This CDR3 reads CASTRDRETGELFF. The CDR3 DNA reads TGTGCCAGCACACGGGACAGGGAAACCGGGGAGCTGTTTTTT. Full variable domain (outside the CDR3, taken from reference TRBV5-4 and TRBJ2-2): ETGVTQSPTHLIKTRGQQVTLRCSSQSGHNTVSWYQQALGQGPQFIFQYYREEENGRGNFPPRFSGLQFPNYSSELNVNALELDDSALYLCASTRDRETGELFFGEGSRLTVL.

The gene calls are TRBV5-6 and TRBJ2-7; 12 bases align to TRBD2. Germline assignment: CDR1 SGHDT and CDR2 YYEEEE. The J segment lost 4 bases and the V segment lost 4 bases, leaving 3 bases of the junction unmatched. This CDR3 is built from 14 residues. CDR3 protein: CASSRTSGDYEQYV. CDR3 nucleotides: TGTGCCAGCAGCCGGACTAGCGGGGATTACGAGCAGTACGTC.

There are a few counts of this clonotype. V gene TRBV5-1 combines with J gene TRBJ2-5, with TRBD2 identical over 9 bases. V gave up 4 bases and J gave up 5 bases; unmatched junction bases: 12. The length of the CDR3 is 16 residues. Germline lookup yields CDR1 SGHRS and CDR2 YFSETQ. The CDR3 protein is CASSAIPGLADETQYF. CDR3 DNA sequence: TGCGCCAGCAGCGCGATTCCGGGACTAGCAGACGAGACCCAGTACTTC.

This clonotype was seen more than once but under ten times. The gene calls are TRBV20-1 and TRBJ1-2; 7 nucleotides agree with TRBD1. The CDR3 is 12 residues long. With V trimmed by 1 base and J by 6 bases, 2 bases remained unmatched. In germline, CDR1 is DFQATT, CDR2 SNEGSKA (reference sequence). The CDR3: CSARGQGNGYTF. The CDR3 region has the DNA TGCAGTGCTAGAGGACAGGGAAATGGCTACACCTTC.

The V and J genes are TRBV12-5 and TRBJ2-3; the D is unclear. The CDR3 has 12 residues. CDR1 and CDR2 (germline): LGHNT, FRNRAP. Trimming stripped 6 bases from V and 5 bases from J, with 9 bases between. Here the CDR3 reads CASGPAGDTQYF. CDR3 DNA sequence: TGTGCTAGTGGCCCCGCAGGAGATACGCAGTATTTT.

The table lists this clonotype with many counts. V gene TRBV11-2 combines with J gene TRBJ2-3; TRBD1 aligns across 7 bases. The J segment lost 4 bases and the V segment lost 5 bases, leaving 9 bases of the junction unmatched. The CDR3 spans 15 residues. Germline V gene sequence: CDR1 SGHAT, CDR2 FQNNGV. CDR3 sequence reads: CASSAAGTESDTQYF. The CDR3 coding sequence is TGTGCCAGCAGCGCCGCCGGGACAGAATCAGATACGCAGTATTTT.

V and J are TRBV10-3 and TRBJ2-7; 8 bases line up with TRBD2. J was trimmed by 2 bases and V by 5 bases; bases with no gene match: 8. The CDR3 contains 15 residues. From germline, CDR1 is ENHRY and CDR2 SYGVKD. The CDR3 spells CAISPIAGGTYEQYF. CDR3 in DNA: TGTGCCATCAGTCCCATCGCGGGAGGCACCTACGAGCAGTACTTC.

This clonotype has a count of ten or more. In nucleotides, the CDR3 is TGTGCCATCAGTGATGGACAGGGGGGGAGGCAAGAGACCCAGTACTTC. Protein sequence: CAISDGQGGRQETQYF. The chain uses TRBV10-3 and TRBJ2-5, with 10 bases that match TRBD1. Germline V CDR1 and CDR2: ENHRY, SYGVKD. The CDR3 has 16 residues. V lost 3 bases and J lost 2; bases outside the gene matches: 6.